Below are 32 T cell receptor beta chains sequenced from a single sample in a study of beta chain features in type 1 diabetes. Study outcomes and limitations: In all four CD4+ subsets, TCRB CDR3 length was significantly, moderately reduced in type 1 diabetes.

Expressed TCRB transcripts were sequenced because the isolated RNA had all been reverse transcribed beforehand. Profiled with immunoSEQ multiplex PCR; TCRdb holds only in-frame clones, not every one. The table includes 280,000 or so clones, 15% detected once. For these receptors, no antigen is known. The specimen was naive CD4+ T cells from blood. The receptors were sampled from a man younger than 35 with type 1 diabetes.

This chain joins TRBV6-6 and TRBJ2-3; 8 bases agree with TRBD2. With 2 bases clipped from V and 4 bases from J, the junction kept 8 bases outside the gene matches. The length of the CDR3 is 16 residues. The germline V gene encodes CDR1 MNHNY and CDR2 SVGAGI (reference sequence). This CDR3 is CASSYGVAGWADTQYF. The CDR3 DNA reads as TGTGCCAGCAGTTACGGGGTAGCGGGGTGGGCAGATACGCAGTATTTT.

This rearrangement joins TRBV29-1 to TRBJ2-3; 15 positions match TRBD2. The CDR3 is 15 residues long. Germline CDR1 and CDR2: SQVTM and ANQGSEA. The junction had 5 bases not matched to a gene; V was cut back by 4 bases and J by 6 bases. CDR3 amino acids: CSVVGLAGGGDTQYF. In DNA form, the CDR3 reads TGCAGCGTTGTGGGACTAGCGGGAGGAGGGGATACGCAGTATTTT.

This chain uses TRBV11-2 with TRBJ2-1; D is perhaps TRBD2 (6 bases). This CDR3 spans 18 amino acids. Germline V lookup: CDR1 SGHAT, CDR2 FQNNGV. Between the trimmed V and J ends, which lost 0 bases and 5 bases, there was a span of 20 bases. CDR3 in amino acids: CASSLDRGLTTGHNEQFF. The CDR3 DNA reads as TGTGCCAGCAGCTTAGACCGGGGACTGACCACCGGCCACAATGAGCAGTTCTTC.

This chain connects TRBV11-2 to TRBJ2-3, with D maybe TRBD2 (6 bases). CDR3 length: 13 amino acids. CDR1 and CDR2 (germline): SGHAT, FQNNGV. Trimming removed 8 bases at V and 5 bases at J, with 14 bases between. The DNA for the CDR3 is TGTGCCAGCCCAGGGCGGGGAAGAGATACGCAGTATTTT. Translation gives CASPGRGRDTQYF.

This clone was found a few times. The V gene is TRBV13, the J gene TRBJ1-2, with TRBD1 as a possible D gene (5 bases). The CDR3 runs to 14 residues. Trimming stripped 6 bases from V and 4 bases from J, with 15 bases between. Germline V gene sequence: CDR1 PRHDT, CDR2 FYEKMQ (reference sequence). The CDR3 loop is CASSSQQAPYGYTF. For the CDR3, the DNA is TGTGCCAGCAGTTCACAACAGGCGCCCTATGGCTACACCTTC. The whole variable domain, filled in from reference TRBV13 and TRBJ1-2, reads AAGVIQSPRHLIKEKRETATLKCYPIPRHDTVYWYQQGPGQDPQFLISFYEKMQSDKGSIPDRFSAQQFSDYHSELNMSSLELGDSALYFCASSSQQAPYGYTFGSGTRLTVV.

This clone showed up just a few times. The chain links TRBV4-1 to TRBJ2-6; tentatively, D is TRBD1 (6 bases). The CDR3 runs 17 residues. The germline CDR1 and CDR2 sequences are MGHRA and YSYEKL. The V gene lost 3 bases and the J gene lost 0 bases, with 12 bases spanning the gap. This chain's CDR3 is CASSQTGSTSGANVLTF. The CDR3 nucleotides read TGCGCCAGCAGCCAGACAGGTTCAACCTCTGGGGCCAACGTCCTGACTTTC.

Note on this clone: The sample has other DNA sequences that encode this CDR3 too. This chain uses TRBV30 with TRBJ1-3; D is perhaps TRBD1 (5 bases). Germline V lookup: CDR1 GTSNPN, CDR2 SVGIG (reference sequence). Between the trimmed V and J ends, which lost 3 bases and 4 bases, there was a span of 7 bases. This CDR3 has 12 residues. The CDR3 DNA follows: TGTGCCTGGAGAACAGGAGGAAACACCATATATTTT. Encoded protein: CAWRTGGNTIYF.

This clone has more than one count but fewer than ten. This CDR3 is CASSLDGGVDQPQHF. CDR3 DNA sequence: TGCGCCAGCAGCTTGGACGGCGGGGTGGATCAGCCCCAGCATTTT. This chain links TRBV5-1 with TRBJ1-5; D not resolved. Germline assignment: CDR1 SGHRS and CDR2 YFSETQ. Trimming removed 0 bases at V and 5 bases at J, with 12 bases between. The CDR3 runs 15 residues.

The chain has TRBV6-1 and TRBJ2-7, with D tentatively TRBD1 (6 bases). Trimming left V 4 bases short and J 3 bases short, with 13 bases between. This CDR3 region has 14 residues. CDR1 is MNHNS and CDR2 is SASEGT in the germline V gene. CDR3 nucleotides: TGTGCCAGCAGTGGGGAACAGGGATACTACGAGCAGTACTTC. The encoded protein is CASSGEQGYYEQYF.

The chain combines TRBV2 with TRBJ2-7; 7 positions agree with TRBD1. After removal of 3 bases from V and 9 bases from J, the junction contained 2 bases not matched to a gene. The germline V gene has CDR1 SNHLY and CDR2 FYNNEI. The CDR3 has 11 amino acids. The CDR3 is CASSEDRRQYF. CDR3 nucleotide sequence: TGTGCCAGCAGTGAGGACAGGAGGCAGTACTTC.

This clone was observed a handful of times. At one of its ends the junction is not consistent with the germline gene, which may arise from a read error. The CDR3 loop reads CAWTGTSGRPEVF. The CDR3 DNA is TGTGCCTGGACTGGGACTAGCGGGCGCCCAGAAGTCTTC. The chain joins TRBV30 to TRBJ2-7, with TRBD2 matching 12 bases. Germline V lookup: CDR1 GTSNPN, CDR2 SVGIG (reference sequence). This CDR3 has 13 residues.

The V gene is TRBV27, the J gene TRBJ2-7; D ambiguous. CDR3 length: 14 residues. V shed 3 bases and J shed 1 base, with 10 bases lying between them. CDR1 MNHEY and CDR2 SMNVEV come from the germline V gene (reference sequence). CDR3 protein: CASSLRSSSYEQYF. The DNA for the CDR3 is TGTGCCAGCAGTTTGCGTTCGTCTTCCTACGAGCAGTACTTC.

The chain uses TRBV29-1 and TRBJ1-4, with 9 bases that match TRBD1. This CDR3 spans 13 amino acids. Germline CDR1 SQVTM, CDR2 ANQGSEA. The V segment lost 5 bases and the J segment 8 bases; nucleotides outside the gene matches: 6. This CDR3 is CSVKTGGGEKLFF. Written as DNA, the CDR3 is TGCAGCGTTAAGACAGGGGGTGGGGAAAAACTGTTTTTT.

The V call is TRBV15, the J call TRBJ1-2; D not resolved. Germline V gene data show CDR1 as LNHNV and CDR2 as YYDKDF (reference sequence). The CDR3 sequence is 14 residues long. V lost 2 bases, J lost 6 bases, and 13 bases lay in between. The CDR3 region has the DNA TGTGCCACCAGCAGAAATCGTGCCCAGGATGGCTACACCTTC. This sequence encodes CATSRNRAQDGYTF.

This clone showed up just a few times. The gene calls are TRBV28 and TRBJ2-1; tentatively, D is TRBD1 (6 bases). The V and J ends lost 6 bases and 0 bases respectively, with 9 bases between them. This CDR3 has 14 amino acids. The germline CDR1 and CDR2 sequences are MDHEN and SYDVKM. CDR3 amino acids: CASRTTGSYNEQFF. In nucleotides, the CDR3 is TGTGCCAGCAGAACGACAGGCTCCTACAATGAGCAGTTCTTC. Full variable domain (outside the CDR3, taken from reference TRBV28 and TRBJ2-1): DVKVTQSSRYLVKRTGEKVFLECVQDMDHENMFWYRQDPGLGLRLIYFSYDVKMKEKGDIPEGYSVSREKKERFSLILESASTNQTSMYLCASRTTGSYNEQFFGPGTRLTVL.

The chain has TRBV4-1 and TRBJ2-1; the match to TRBD2 covers 7 bases. Unmatched junction bases numbered 11, after V lost 0 bases and J lost 9 bases. Germline CDR1 MGHRA, CDR2 YSYEKL. The CDR3 contains 16 residues. CDR3 bases: TGCGCCAGCAGCCAAGAGCGGCGGGAGTCAGGTCTTGAGCAGTTCTTC. The encoded protein is CASSQERRESGLEQFF.

The chain joins TRBV7-9 to TRBJ2-5, with a possible D match to TRBD1 (6 bases). Trimming pared 11 bases from V and 3 bases from J, leaving 16 bases between. This CDR3 is built from 13 residues. Germline CDR1 and CDR2: SEHNR and FQNEAQ (reference sequence). The CDR3 DNA sequence: TGTGCCGGGACAAGGCGTAGGGAAGAGACCCAGTACTTC. It is translated as CAGTRRREETQYF.

This clone appeared a few times. The chain carries TRBV5-4 and TRBJ1-6; 9 nucleotides match TRBD1. The CDR3 covers 15 residues. Unmatched junction bases numbered 7, after V lost 2 bases and J lost 10 bases. Germline lookup yields CDR1 SGHNT and CDR2 YYREEE (reference sequence). The CDR3 spells CASSFRDREWSPLHF. The CDR3 bases are TGTGCCAGCAGCTTCCGGGACAGGGAATGGTCACCCCTCCACTTT.

This clone was picked up a small number of times. This chain links TRBV10-3 with TRBJ2-3, with TRBD1 as a possible D gene (7 bases). The CDR3 consists of 15 residues. V lost 6 bases and J 0 bases, leaving 13 bases between the germline ends. CDR1 and CDR2 from the germline V gene are ENHRY and SYGVKD. CDR3 in DNA: TGTGCCATCAGGGAGGGACAGCCTAGCACAGATACGCAGTATTTT. This codes for CAIREGQPSTDTQYF.

The J gene is TRBJ2-3, the V gene TRBV7-8, with D possibly being TRBD2 (6 bases). The V end lost 4 bases, the J end lost 1 base, and 9 bases lay between the germline ends. The germline CDR1 and CDR2 sequences are SGHVS and FQNEAQ. The CDR3 has 14 amino acids. CDR3 loop: CASSSVAGTDTQYF. The CDR3 DNA reads as TGTGCCAGCAGCTCCGTAGCGGGCACAGATACGCAGTATTTT.

This clone was seen more than once but under ten times. This chain joins TRBV9 and TRBJ1-4, with no clear D. The CDR3 totals 16 residues. Trimming stripped 4 bases from V and 0 bases from J, with 13 bases between. Per the germline V gene, CDR1 is SGDLS and CDR2 is YYNGEE. In DNA form, the CDR3 reads TGTGCCAGCAGCCCCCGGGAGGGATCAACTAATGAAAAACTGTTTTTT. As protein: CASSPREGSTNEKLFF.

In the case of this clone: In the same sample, other DNA sequences code for this CDR3. The chain combines TRBV6-5 with TRBJ2-7; 7 positions match TRBD1. V lost 6 bases, J lost 4 bases, and 3 bases stayed unmatched. The germline V gene has CDR1 MNHEY and CDR2 SVGAGI. The CDR3 length is 12 residues. As DNA, the CDR3 is TGTGCCAGCAGCCGACAGGGTTACGAGCAGTACTTC. As protein: CASSRQGYEQYF.

This rearrangement joins TRBV5-1 to TRBJ1-1; 7 nucleotides match TRBD1. V gave up 3 bases and J gave up 4 bases; unmatched junction bases: 9. The CDR3 sequence is 15 residues long. Germline values: CDR1 SGHRS, CDR2 YFSETQ. CDR3 residues: CASSYDASGGTEAFF. The DNA of the CDR3 is TGCGCCAGCAGCTACGACGCGTCAGGGGGCACTGAAGCTTTCTTT. Complete variable domain (other parts from reference TRBV5-1 and TRBJ1-1): KAGVTQTPRYLIKTRGQQVTLSCSPISGHRSVSWYQQTPGQGLQFLFEYFSETQRNKGNFPGRFSGRQFSNSRSEMNVSTLELGDSALYLCASSYDASGGTEAFFGQGTRLTVV.

The chain combines TRBV6-6 with TRBJ1-6; 8 bases align to TRBD1. The J segment lost 8 bases and the V segment lost 0 bases, leaving 6 bases of the junction unmatched. The length of the CDR3 is 16 residues. CDR1 is MNHNY, CDR2 SVGAGI, per germline (reference sequence). The CDR3 loop is CASSYSIQGVDSPLHF. For the CDR3, the DNA is TGTGCCAGCAGTTACTCGATACAGGGGGTTGATTCACCCCTCCACTTT.

The chain employs TRBV7-9 and TRBJ1-3; D might be TRBD1 (6 bases). The CDR3 loop spans 12 amino acids. Trimming pared 4 bases from V and 9 bases from J, leaving 10 bases between. Germline CDR1 reads SEHNR; CDR2 reads FQNEAQ (reference sequence). Written as DNA, the CDR3 is TGTGCCAGCAGCTCCTCAGGGGCCACCATATATTTT. Amino acid sequence: CASSSSGATIYF.

The chain uses TRBV15 and TRBJ2-2; possibly TRBD1 for D (5 bases). Deletions cut 3 bases from V and 6 bases from J, with 17 bases between. The CDR3 covers 16 residues. Germline V gene data show CDR1 as LNHNV and CDR2 as YYDKDF (reference sequence). DNA of the CDR3: TGTGCCACCAGCAGTCAAGGGATATCCAGGGCCGGGGAGCTGTTTTTT. Translated, it gives CATSSQGISRAGELFF.

The chain has TRBV6-6 and TRBJ1-2; no clear D gene. The CDR3 is 13 amino acids. The V end lost 4 bases, the J end lost 2 bases, and 8 bases lay between the germline ends. Per the germline V gene, CDR1 is MNHNY and CDR2 is SVGAGI (reference sequence). The DNA for the CDR3 is TGTGCCAGCAGTTCTATGAGCAACTATGGCTACACCTTC. Encoded protein: CASSSMSNYGYTF.

In this sample, this clone turned up a few times. This chain joins TRBV29-1 and TRBJ2-7, with D possibly matching TRBD1 (6 bases). This CDR3 contains 17 residues. Germline CDR1 is SQVTM and CDR2 is ANQGSEA. The germline V and J ends were trimmed by 0 bases and 5 bases, with 23 bases remaining between them. CDR3 sequence (DNA): TGCAGCGTTGAAGATGAGGTTAGGGGGACAAAGGTCCACGAGCAGTACTTC. Amino acid sequence: CSVEDEVRGTKVHEQYF.

This clone was seen only a few times. V is TRBV7-9 and J is TRBJ2-5; 14 bases are shared with TRBD2. After removal of 0 bases from V and 5 bases from J, the junction contained 8 bases not matched to a gene. This CDR3 contains 18 residues. Germline CDR1 reads SEHNR; CDR2 reads FQNEAQ (reference sequence). In DNA, the CDR3 is TGTGCCAGCAGCTTAGCCCGGAGGACTAGCGGGAGGTTGGAGACCCAGTACTTC. Amino acids: CASSLARRTSGRLETQYF.

The chain employs TRBV5-1 and TRBJ2-1; 12 nucleotides align to TRBD2. The length of the CDR3 is 16 residues. Germline CDR1 and CDR2: SGHRS and YFSETQ. V shed 3 bases and J 0 bases; nucleotides not matched to a gene: 1. The DNA for the CDR3 is TGCGCCAGCAGCTGGACTAGCGGGGCCTCCTACAATGAGCAGTTCTTC. It specifies CASSWTSGASYNEQFF.

This clone has only a few counts. The CDR3 loop reads CASSPRGTSGRLGNEQFF. CDR3 in DNA: TGTGCCAGCTCGCCGAGAGGGACTAGCGGGAGGCTGGGGAATGAGCAGTTCTTC. The chain carries TRBV18 and TRBJ2-1; TRBD2 agrees at 15 bases. This CDR3 spans 18 amino acids. Germline values: CDR1 KGHSH, CDR2 LQKENI. Trimming cost V 6 bases and J 7 bases; bases outside gene matches: 13.

This clone showed up just a few times. Other DNA sequences in the same sample also yield this CDR3. The V gene is TRBV7-2, the J gene TRBJ2-1; 9 bases are a match to TRBD2. Trimming cost V 1 base and J 7 bases; bases outside gene matches: 2. CDR1 SGHTA and CDR2 FQGNSA come from the germline V gene. CDR3 size: 14 residues. The CDR3 loop reads CASSLGAGGNEQFF. CDR3 bases: TGTGCCAGCAGCTTAGGGGCGGGGGGGAATGAGCAGTTCTTC.